This T cell receptor beta chain was identified during a study of PD-1 blockade in classical Hodgkin lymphoma. Study details: Intravenous infusions of nivolumab 3 mg/kg reached patients every 2 weeks. Overall study findings and caveats: CD4+ TCR diversity rose significantly by C4D1, and CD8+ TCR diversity did not. Newly diagnosed patients were said to have less baseline TCR diversity than healthy donors did.

Every patient had relapsed following autologous stem cell transplantation, and cohorts differed in brentuximab vedotin exposure. The method was immunoSEQ multiplex PCR; TCRdb's version includes in-frame clones alone and lacks a portion of them. Of about 40,000 clones listed, approximately 87% were seen once; the top ten hold roughly 10%. Of note for this clone: Antigen specificity is unknown.

The specimen was peripheral blood mononuclear cells (PBMCs), collected at baseline. This receptor was identified in a human donor with classical Hodgkin lymphoma.

The DNA of the CDR3 is TGTGCCAGCAGTGTGGGACGGGATAATTCACCCCTCCACTTT. It is translated as CASSVGRDNSPLHF. The chain recombines TRBV6-1 with TRBJ1-6; TRBD1 is a possible D gene (5 bases). Trimming took off 4 bases at V and 5 bases at J, with 9 bases between the two ends. Germline V CDR1 and CDR2: MNHNS, SASEGT. The CDR3 extends over 14 amino acids.